The entry below gives a single T cell receptor (beta chain) sequence along with its context. The antigen this receptor binds is unknown. No much larger clone is present one base from it, and per-base qualities are unavailable. These data originate in a study of Graves' ophthalmopathy and Graves' hyperthyroidism (dated by TCRdb to the late 2010s). Study-level background: Peripheral blood was collected at initial diagnosis, prior to any treatment. A discovery set of 95 to 100 patients (approximately 42 ophthalmopathy, some 58 stable hyperthyroidism) was enrolled to explore V-J signatures distinguishing ophthalmopathy from hyperthyroidism. After sampling, hyperthyroidism patients received methimazole starting at 30 mg daily, and ophthalmopathy patients received high-dose intravenous methylprednisolone. In total, around 130 blood samples were TCR-sequenced: fewer than 50 ophthalmopathy, some 75 hyperthyroidism and roughly 17 hyperthyroidism-to-ophthalmopathy patients. In five to seven hyperthyroidism patients, the T-cell repertoire of thyroid tissue was compared with the T-cell repertoire of blood. To tell Graves' ophthalmopathy apart from Graves' hyperthyroidism, and to predict which patients would progress to ophthalmopathy, the study relied on TCR beta repertoire signatures. An independent validation cohort comprised about 20 hyperthyroidism patients and 15 to 17 patients who later progressed from hyperthyroidism to ophthalmopathy. Study-wide conclusions, independent of this receptor: No statistical method was used to set the sample size in advance, and the investigators knew which group each participant was assigned to. In validation, the model predicted ophthalmopathy progression with over 60% sensitivity and 72.22% specificity; 12 predicted patients were CT-confirmed with GO in a median of approximately 6.5 months. The 13-signature model separated ophthalmopathy from stable hyperthyroidism with 85% to 90% sensitivity and almost 84% specificity in cross-validation, and 80%/75% in the test set. Most expanded thyroid clonotypes with a frequency above 0.001 also appeared in blood, which suggests that blood repertoires may reflect the immune response in the thyroid.

Ophthalmopathy patients were characterized by moderately to severely active disease, a Clinical Activity Score of at least 3, a NOSPECS grade of at least 4, and a disease duration under 3 months. Anyone with other autoimmune diseases, uncontrolled infections, pregnancy or lactation was excluded from the study. Clinical symptoms, serum thyroxine, TRAb, thyroid ultrasound and orbital computed tomography were used for diagnosis. Ficoll-Paque density gradient centrifugation was used to isolate PBMCs from approximately 10 ml of fresh peripheral blood. Total RNA was extracted with Trizol reagent and quality-checked on an Agilent 2100 Bioanalyzer. For repertoire sequencing, the TCR beta CDR3 regions were amplified from RNA transcripts. The first round of RT-PCR was done with HTBI primers and the Qiagen OneStep RT-PCR kit, and was followed by a second round of multiplex PCR, then size selection and purification. The libraries underwent paired-end sequencing with 100 bp reads on an Illumina HiSeq2000. The source study handled its data this way. SOAPnuke was used to process the reads, removing any read that contained adapters or uncalled bases, had a mean Phred below 15, or lacked an exact match to the constant primer or identifier. COPE v1.2.5 was used to merge high-quality paired reads. Each unique nucleotide sequence was treated as a clonotype, and MiTCR v1.1 was used to align the clonotypes to the IMGT TRB V, D and J references. Only V-J combinations with frequency above 0.0001 were analysed, covering approximately 99% of repertoires. For each V-J combination, a TCR clonal expansion and chaos score was defined as the ratio of F50 clonal expansion to chaos observed in the TCRdist matrix. Welch's t-statistics and random forest were used to reduce the features to roughly 14 V-J combinations, which were then used as input to a naive Bayes classifier. The Morisita-Horn index was used to measure how similar the thyroid and blood repertoires were. TCRdb redid the processing of the public reads, applying fastp at Q25 and MiXCR, and retained in-frame beta chains. Each CDR3 protein appears once, grouped with its most common genes and DNA. The V and J calls were determined by TCRdb, not by the authors. The sample records almost 750,000 distinct CDR3 sequences, roughly two fifths of which are singletons. The top ten constitute about 40% of the sample.

The germline V gene encodes CDR1 DFQATT and CDR2 SNEGSKA (reference sequence). The junction carries 17 bases between V and J, which are trimmed by 5 bases and 9 bases respectively. The CDR3 sequence holds 12 residues, the cysteine and phenylalanine included. Of all the DNA, just the CDR3 is kept, 36 bases in frame from base 1. The TCR sequence derives from an adult man with Graves' ophthalmopathy. Recombination connected TRBV20-1 to TRBJ2-7; the best D guess is TRBD1, with 6 bases matching. Sequencing used peripheral blood. The CDR3 loop reads CSAQNTGSGQYF. The DNA sequence is as follows: TGCAGTGCTCAGAACACAGGGTCTGGGCAGTACTTC.